The 20 T cell receptor beta chains in this list originate from one sample, sequenced in a study of early T cells in non-severe SARS-CoV-2 infection. In TCRdb, the 5' RACE reads were re-called with MiXCR into one record per CDR3 protein. Of some 66,000 distinct CDR3 sequences detected, around 13% appear once; the ten largest clones hold roughly 4%. Source material: whole blood. All receptors derive from an adult who was a healthcare worker with PCR-confirmed SARS-CoV-2 infection or an uninfected control (not recorded which).

This clonotype has a count of ten or more. This sequence joins TRBV27 and TRBJ2-7; 10 bases fit TRBD1. The CDR3 has 13 residues. Trimming at V came to 6 bases and at J to 5 bases, leaving 4 bases not matched to a gene. Germline V gene lookup returns CDR1 MNHEY and CDR2 SMNVEV (reference sequence). The CDR3 sequence: CASRRQGADEQYF. The CDR3 coding sequence is TGTGCCAGCAGAAGACAGGGGGCGGACGAGCAGTACTTC.

There are many counts of this clonotype. Written as DNA, the CDR3 is TGTGCCAGCAGTTTCCACCTAGCGGACCGCTACAATGAGCAGTTCTTC. Amino acid sequence: CASSFHLADRYNEQFF. The chain uses TRBV6-5 and TRBJ2-1; 7 nucleotides line up with TRBD2. V lost 4 bases, J lost 3 bases, and 9 bases stayed unmatched. Germline CDR1 and CDR2: MNHEY and SVGAGI. CDR3 length: 16 amino acids.

J is TRBJ2-2 and V is TRBV5-1; a possible D gene is TRBD1 (6 bases). Trimming removed 4 bases from V and 3 bases from J, with 13 bases in between. This CDR3 comprises 15 residues. Germline V CDR1 and CDR2: SGHRS, YFSETQ. This CDR3 is CASSGQGGDTGELFF. DNA of the CDR3: TGCGCCAGCAGCGGGCAAGGGGGAGACACCGGGGAGCTGTTTTTT. Combining the CDR3 with reference TRBV5-1 and TRBJ2-2 gives the whole variable domain KAGVTQTPRYLIKTRGQQVTLSCSPISGHRSVSWYQQTPGQGLQFLFEYFSETQRNKGNFPGRFSGRQFSNSRSEMNVSTLELGDSALYLCASSGQGGDTGELFFGEGSRLTVL.

J is TRBJ2-3 and V is TRBV28; 13 positions match TRBD2. Per germline, CDR1 MDHEN and CDR2 SYDVKM. V shed 11 bases and J 4 bases; nucleotides not matched to a gene: 6. The CDR3 spans 14 residues. In DNA, the CDR3 is TGTGCCTCCTGGACTAGCGGGAGTGCAGATACGCAGTATTTT. Translated: CASWTSGSADTQYF.

This clonotype came up many times. The chain carries TRBV4-1 and TRBJ2-3; TRBD1 matches at 9 bases. Trimming at V came to 3 bases and at J to 0 bases, leaving 4 bases not matched to a gene. CDR1 is MGHRA and CDR2 is YSYEKL in the germline V gene. CDR3 length equals 16 residues. In DNA form, the CDR3 reads TGCGCCAGCAGCCAGGGGACAGGGTCTAGCACAGATACGCAGTATTTT. It translates to CASSQGTGSSTDTQYF.

The genes are TRBV29-1 and TRBJ1-1; 9 bases agree with TRBD1. V lost 4 bases, J lost 1 base, and 7 bases stayed unmatched. CDR1 and CDR2 from the germline V gene are SQVTM and ANQGSEA. The CDR3 sequence is 15 residues long. In DNA form, the CDR3 reads TGCAGCGTTGCGCCCGGGACAGGGACGAACACTGAAGCTTTCTTT. As protein: CSVAPGTGTNTEAFF.

The chain employs TRBV2 and TRBJ2-1; D not certain. Looked up from germline, CDR1 is SNHLY and CDR2 is FYNNEI. The CDR3 covers 11 residues. Trimming left V 11 bases short and J 7 bases short, with 12 bases between. CDR3 protein: CASLIVNEQFF. In DNA, the CDR3 is TGTGCCTCTCTTATTGTTAATGAGCAGTTCTTC.

This clonotype was seen repeatedly, ten times or more. This sequence joins TRBV18 and TRBJ2-1, with 11 bases that match TRBD2. The CDR3 runs to 15 residues. In germline, CDR1 is KGHSH, CDR2 LQKENI. V lost 3 bases and J lost 8; bases outside the gene matches: 6. Written as DNA, the CDR3 is TGTGCCAGCTCACCGGGACTAGCGGTTAAGGATGAGCAGTTCTTC. Its protein is CASSPGLAVKDEQFF.

This clonotype was counted many times. The chain carries TRBV7-2 and TRBJ2-7, with 7 bases matching TRBD1. The V and J ends lost 4 bases and 2 bases, in that order; junction bases with no gene match: 8. The CDR3 consists of 15 residues. Germline lookup yields CDR1 SGHTA and CDR2 FQGNSA. The CDR3 loop reads CASSWLPGQTYEQYF. Written as DNA, the CDR3 is TGTGCCAGCAGCTGGCTTCCGGGACAGACCTACGAGCAGTACTTC.

This clonotype showed up many times. This rearrangement joins TRBV20-1 to TRBJ2-7; 8 bases are shared with TRBD1. V shed 1 base, J shed 4 bases, and the junction held 6 bases outside the gene matches. Germline CDR1 DFQATT, CDR2 SNEGSKA (reference sequence). This CDR3 comprises 14 residues. CDR3 sequence: CSARGDRGLYEQYF. CDR3 nucleotides: TGCAGTGCTAGAGGAGACAGGGGTTTGTACGAGCAGTACTTC.

This clonotype has ten or more counts. The chain combines TRBV24-1 with TRBJ2-1, with 12 bases matching TRBD2. The CDR3 has 17 residues. CDR1 is KGHDR, CDR2 SFDVKD, per germline. V was pared by 4 bases and J by 7 bases, with 10 bases of the junction left unmatched. CDR3 sequence (DNA): TGTGCCACCAGTGACGATAGACTAGCGGGGGCGACGAATGAGCAGTTCTTC. Its protein is CATSDDRLAGATNEQFF.

With respect to this clonotype: One end of the junction fails to match germline, which may point to a read error. This chain joins TRBV12-3 or TRBV12-4 and TRBJ1-1; possibly TRBD1 for D (6 bases). This CDR3 comprises 13 residues. The CDR3 nucleotides read TGTGTCAGCACAGGGCTCAGGAACACTGAAGCTTTCTTT. Translation gives CVSTGLRNTEAFF.

There are many counts of this clonotype. The chain carries TRBV6-1 and TRBJ2-1; 11 bases line up with TRBD2. The CDR3 has 16 residues. Losses at the gene ends were 4 bases for V and 4 bases for J; bases not matched to a gene: 6. Germline V CDR1 and CDR2: MNHNS, SASEGT. The CDR3 loop reads CASSARGLAVYNEQFF. DNA for the CDR3: TGTGCCAGCAGTGCCCGGGGACTAGCGGTTTACAATGAGCAGTTCTTC.

The table lists this clonotype with a few counts. This rearrangement joins TRBV7-2 to TRBJ2-7; tentative D call: TRBD2 (5 bases). This CDR3 has 13 residues. With 2 bases removed from V and 0 bases from J, the gap between germline ends came to 5 bases. Germline V gene lookup returns CDR1 SGHTA and CDR2 FQGNSA. CDR3 protein: CASSLRDSYEQYF. CDR3 nucleotide sequence: TGTGCCAGCAGCTTACGGGACTCCTACGAGCAGTACTTC.

In this sample, this clonotype turned up a few times. CDR3 in amino acids: CASSPRAENTEAFF. The CDR3 nucleotides are TGTGCCAGCTCACCGAGGGCCGAGAACACTGAAGCTTTCTTT. The gene calls are TRBV18 and TRBJ1-1; D remains ambiguous. Trimming shortened V by 3 bases and J by 1 base, and 9 bases separated the two germline ends. The CDR3 length is 14 residues. Germline V gene sequence: CDR1 KGHSH, CDR2 LQKENI.

In its sample, this clonotype was seen a few times. The chain carries TRBV4-1 and TRBJ2-5, with D tentatively TRBD1 or TRBD2 (5 bases each). Germline lookup yields CDR1 MGHRA and CDR2 YSYEKL. There are 14 residues in the CDR3. The V gene lost 1 base and the J gene lost 1 base, with 7 bases spanning the gap. CDR3 bases: TGCGCCAGCAGCCAAGTGGGGGTCCAAGAGACCCAGTACTTC. It translates to CASSQVGVQETQYF.

This clonotype appeared many times. This chain joins TRBV12-3 or TRBV12-4 and TRBJ1-2, with 7 nucleotides matching TRBD1. J was trimmed by 5 bases and V by 3 bases; bases with no gene match: 9. The CDR3 has 15 residues. Here the CDR3 reads CASSFEGTANYGYTF. CDR3 DNA: TGTGCCAGCAGTTTCGAGGGGACAGCAAATTATGGCTACACCTTC.

The chain carries TRBV15 and TRBJ1-4, with D unclear. Germline CDR1 LNHNV, CDR2 YYDKDF (reference sequence). V shed 5 bases and J shed 5 bases, with 6 bases lying between them. This CDR3 region has 12 residues. CDR3 protein: CATSETNEKLFF. CDR3 sequence (DNA): TGTGCCACCAGCGAAACAAATGAAAAACTGTTTTTT.

The chain joins TRBV10-3 to TRBJ1-3; D uncertain. The CDR3 sequence is 14 residues long. The V end lost 6 bases, the J end lost 3 bases, and 12 bases lay between the germline ends. Germline V gives CDR1 ENHRY, CDR2 SYGVKD. CDR3 region: CAISGSYDGNTIYF. The CDR3 DNA follows: TGTGCCATCAGCGGCAGTTATGATGGAAACACCATATATTTT.

As to this clonotype: A much larger clonotype is one base distant, so this may be a read error. This chain links TRBV20-1 with TRBJ1-1, with TRBD1 as a possible D gene (5 bases). This CDR3 has 13 residues. Germline lookup yields CDR1 DFQATT and CDR2 SNEGSKA (reference sequence). CDR3: CSARKGMNSEAFF. The DNA of the CDR3 is TGCAGTGCTAGAAAGGGGATGAACTCTGAAGCTTTCTTT.